This TCR beta chain was identified during a study of T cells in Graves' hyperthyroidism and ophthalmopathy. CDR1 and CDR2 from the germline V gene are MDHEN and SYDVKM. The V and J ends lost 11 bases and 8 bases respectively, with 22 bases between them. The CDR3 covers 14 residues. A Clinical Activity Score of at least 3, a NOSPECS grade of at least 4 and a duration under 3 months were recorded in the ophthalmopathy patients. Using RNA transcripts as the source, TCR beta CDR3 regions were amplified. The HTBI primer set served for first-round RT-PCR of the TCR CDR3. MiXCR, run by TCRdb on the multiplex PCR reads, gives a single entry per CDR3 protein. The sample contains about 640,000 distinct CDR3 sequences, about 20% of which appear only once.

Sequencing input: blood. The receptor was derived from a man aged 25 to 40 with Graves' ophthalmopathy. The chain couples TRBV28 to TRBJ2-1; D perhaps matches TRBD1 (7 bases). CDR3 region: CALRDRALGDEQFF. In DNA, the CDR3 is TGTGCCCTGCGGGACAGAGCTTTAGGGGATGAGCAGTTCTTC.